This record concerns one TCR beta chain sequence. Antigen: not known. These data are taken from a study of T cell repertoires in cytomegalovirus infection. Whole-study context: The study used recently identified HLA-C-restricted and well-studied HLA-B-restricted CMV epitopes. It can be stated that public TCR beta signatures indicated CMV infection as well as a matching HLA type.

Whole-study results and caveats: The response measured ex vivo was dominated by TCR beta clonotypes (HLA-C-restricted and CMV-specific). Accumulated public TCR beta family frequency recognized individuals carrying CMV together with the relevant HLA.

The germline V gene has CDR1 SEHNR and CDR2 FQNEAQ (reference sequence). V lost 5 bases to trimming and J lost 3 bases, with 14 bases between them. The CDR3 consists of 14 residues. TCRdb reprocessed the reads via MiXCR and lists one record per CDR3 protein. The table includes hundreds of thousands of distinct CDR3 sequences, 30% to 35% detected once. This chain links TRBV7-9 with TRBJ2-7, with TRBD1 as a possible D gene (5 bases). This sequence was found in a human donor in good health (CMV status not recorded). Some clones in this sample may be carry-over from other donors' samples. The sample was cultured PBMCs, taken from culture after CMV antigen stimulation. The CDR3 sequence: CASSTRQSLYEQYF. The DNA for the CDR3 is TGTGCCAGCAGCACCCGACAGAGCCTCTACGAGCAGTACTTC.